Here is one T cell receptor (beta chain) with its context. The germline gives CDR1 SGHRS, CDR2 YFSETQ. The CDR3 loop spans 15 amino acids. The ends lost 5 bases at V and 5 bases at J; junction bases unmatched: 12. The data were taken from a study of blood T cells in healthy people across ages. A second PCR of 7 to 11 cycles used a sample-barcoded 5' primer and a J-beta primer mix. TCRdb used MiXCR to reprocess the 5' RACE reads, holding one entry per CDR3 protein. In the table there are 800,000 to 950,000 distinct CDR3 sequences, under 40% of which are singletons. Caucasian, healthy and from Russia, the donors were aged between about 6 and 90. Total RNA, at least 5 micrograms per sample, was extracted from PBMCs.

The sample consisted of blood. The receptor was isolated from a young man in good health. This chain uses TRBV5-1 with TRBJ1-1; TRBD1 matches 7 bases. CDR3 residues: CASSQNTGEGTEAFF. The CDR3 DNA is TGCGCCAGCAGTCAAAATACAGGGGAGGGTACTGAAGCTTTCTTT.